The 25 T cell receptor beta chains reported below all come from one sample, sequenced in a study of identical twins. From the 5' RACE reads, TCRdb called clonotypes with MiXCR, one entry per CDR3 protein. The sample has 1.5 million to 2 million distinct CDR3 sequences; about 32% are singletons. Specimen: cord blood. All receptors derive from a newborn girl in good health.

V and J are TRBV18 and TRBJ2-1; TRBD1 aligns across 8 bases. The ends lost 1 base at V and 9 bases at J; junction bases unmatched: 2. The CDR3 is 13 amino acids. The germline V gene encodes CDR1 KGHSH and CDR2 LQKENI. The CDR3 DNA reads TGTGCCAGCTCACCACGTACAGGGGGTGAGCAGTTCTTC. Translating it yields CASSPRTGGEQFF.

This clonotype was found a few times. CDR3 loop: CASSSMGGYNEQYF. CDR3 bases: TGTGCCAGCAGCTCAATGGGCGGCTACAATGAGCAGTACTTC. The chain couples TRBV2 to TRBJ2-7; D is unresolved. The V gene's germline CDR1 is SNHLY and CDR2 FYNNEI. The ends were cut back, 6 bases at V and 7 bases at J, with 19 bases in the middle. The CDR3 sequence is 14 residues long.

This clonotype has a count of ten or more. V is TRBV29-1 and J is TRBJ2-1, with 7 bases aligning to TRBD2. With V trimmed by 4 bases and J by 9 bases, 9 bases remained unmatched. CDR3 length: 13 amino acids. CDR1 and CDR2 (germline): SQVTM, ANQGSEA. The CDR3 region has the DNA TGCAGCGTTGGGGTTAGAACGGGGGGTGAGCAGTTCTTC. It encodes CSVGVRTGGEQFF.

This chain joins TRBV6-5 and TRBJ1-4; 9 bases align to TRBD1. Trimming cost V 2 bases and J 0 bases; bases outside gene matches: 13. This CDR3 is 20 amino acids long. In germline, CDR1 is MNHEY, CDR2 SVGAGI. CDR3 nucleotides: TGTGCCAGCAGTTACCCGTTAGTAGTCGACAGGGGGACAACTAATGAAAAACTGTTTTTT. Protein: CASSYPLVVDRGTTNEKLFF.

This clonotype was recorded a few times. The chain couples TRBV4-2 to TRBJ2-3; the D is unclear. V shed 0 bases and J shed 2 bases, with 9 bases lying between them. CDR3 size: 15 residues. The germline V gene has CDR1 LGHNA and CDR2 YNFKEQ. CDR3 amino acids: CASSQDRRPTDTQYF. In nucleotides, the CDR3 is TGTGCCAGCAGCCAAGATCGGCGGCCCACAGATACGCAGTATTTT.

This clonotype was counted many times. The gene calls are TRBV29-1 and TRBJ2-3; 7 positions agree with TRBD1. Germline values: CDR1 SQVTM, CDR2 ANQGSEA. J lost 4 bases, V lost 3 bases, and 13 bases had no gene match. The CDR3 extends over 16 amino acids. CDR3 amino acids: CSVDNRRDRASDTQYF. Written as DNA, the CDR3 is TGCAGCGTTGATAACCGCCGAGACAGGGCTTCAGATACGCAGTATTTT.

This clonotype was recorded at least ten times. The V and J genes are TRBV2 and TRBJ2-7; D call uncertain. Trimming left V 2 bases short and J 9 bases short, with 23 bases between. Looked up from germline, CDR1 is SNHLY and CDR2 is FYNNEI. The CDR3 extends over 16 amino acids. Here the CDR3 DNA reads TGTGCCAGCAGTGAAATCCCAATCCCAAGACTCCCCGGGCAGTACTTC. It codes for CASSEIPIPRLPGQYF.

This clonotype was observed a handful of times. The gene calls are TRBV5-1 and TRBJ2-3; D call uncertain. Germline V lookup: CDR1 SGHRS, CDR2 YFSETQ. The CDR3 totals 17 residues. The germline V and J ends were trimmed by 3 bases and 0 bases, with 17 bases remaining between them. The CDR3 protein is CASSSDGRRASTDTQYF. CDR3 DNA: TGCGCCAGCAGCTCGGATGGACGACGCGCGAGCACAGATACGCAGTATTTT.

This clonotype has only a few counts. V usage is TRBV7-2 and J usage is TRBJ2-7; no definite D call. The V end was cut by 8 bases, the J end by 0 bases, with 14 bases between. Germline loops: CDR1 SGHTA, CDR2 FQGNSA. The CDR3 totals 14 residues. The CDR3 DNA sequence: TGTGCCAGCCTCCCCTCACTTGACTCCTACGAGCAGTACTTC. This translates into CASLPSLDSYEQYF.

This rearrangement joins TRBV29-1 to TRBJ2-5, with 10 bases lining up with TRBD1. Germline V gene data show CDR1 as SQVTM and CDR2 as ANQGSEA. The length of the CDR3 is 12 residues. The CDR3 sequence is CTGDRGYNEQYF. The DNA for the CDR3 is TGCACCGGGGACAGGGGTTACAATGAGCAGTACTTC. The variable domain in full, with the rest retrieved from reference TRBV29-1 and TRBJ2-5, is SAVISQKPSRDICQRGTSLTIQCQVDSQVTMMFWYRQQPGQSLTLIATANQGSEATYESGFVIDKFPISRPNLTFSTLTVSNMSPEDSSIYLCTGDRGYNEQYFGPGTRLLVL.

This rearrangement joins TRBV5-1 to TRBJ2-1; perhaps TRBD1 as D (5 bases). Germline V gives CDR1 SGHRS, CDR2 YFSETQ. With 0 bases removed from V and 3 bases from J, the gap between germline ends came to 10 bases. This CDR3 is built from 15 residues. The CDR3 loop is CASSLEQVGYNEQFF. The CDR3 region has the DNA TGCGCCAGCAGCTTGGAACAGGTGGGCTACAATGAGCAGTTCTTC. Full variable domain (missing parts from reference TRBV5-1 and TRBJ2-1): KAGVTQTPRYLIKTRGQQVTLSCSPISGHRSVSWYQQTPGQGLQFLFEYFSETQRNKGNFPGRFSGRQFSNSRSEMNVSTLELGDSALYLCASSLEQVGYNEQFFGPGTRLTVL.

DNA for the CDR3: TGTGCCACCAGTGCCCATACAGGGATCACCGGGGAGCTGTTTTTT. Translating gives CATSAHTGITGELFF. The chain links TRBV24-1 to TRBJ2-2, with a weak D call TRBD1 (6 bases). The CDR3 is 15 residues long. Germline CDR1 KGHDR, CDR2 SFDVKD. Between the trimmed V and J ends, which lost 5 bases and 4 bases, there was a span of 13 bases.

Worth noting for this clonotype: One end of the junction is discordant with germline, which a read error may explain. The chain recombines TRBV6-6 with TRBJ2-5; D ambiguous. Germline assignment: CDR1 MNHNY and CDR2 SVGAGI (reference sequence). CDR3 size: 12 residues. The CDR3 here is CASRDPIANCHF. The CDR3 DNA is TGTGCCAGCAGAGATCCGATCGCGAACTGCCACTTC.

This clonotype is a singleton in its sample. A single base separates this from a much larger clone, so it may be a read error. The rearrangement joins TRBV29-1 to TRBJ1-2; D not resolved. Trimming left V 4 bases short and J 1 base short, with 4 bases between. Germline V gene data show CDR1 as SQVTM and CDR2 as ANQGSEA. This CDR3 spans 11 amino acids. CDR3 residues: CSVANNYGYTF. The CDR3 region has the DNA TGCAGCGTTGCAAATAACTATGGCTACACCTTC.

This clonotype was counted a few times. The chain recombines TRBV10-3 with TRBJ2-7; a possible D gene is TRBD2 (6 bases). The germline V gene encodes CDR1 ENHRY and CDR2 SYGVKD. The CDR3 loop spans 12 amino acids. Trimming took off 3 bases at V and 5 bases at J, with 8 bases between the two ends. The CDR3 DNA is TGTGCCATCAGTGACCGGGAGAACGAGCAGTACTTC. The encoded protein is CAISDRENEQYF.

The chain recombines TRBV28 with TRBJ2-7; a possible D gene is TRBD2 (6 bases). The CDR3 has 16 amino acids. V gave up 2 bases and J gave up 3 bases, with 17 bases separating them. CDR1 is MDHEN and CDR2 is SYDVKM in the germline V gene. The DNA for the CDR3 is TGTGCCAGCAGTTTAACCAGCGGGTATGGGTTCTACGAGCAGTACTTC. Its translation: CASSLTSGYGFYEQYF.

The table lists this clonotype with a few counts. The chain is built from TRBV5-1 and TRBJ2-1; TRBD2 aligns across 11 bases. The CDR3 has 14 amino acids. CDR1 SGHRS and CDR2 YFSETQ come from the germline V gene. The V segment lost 3 bases and the J segment 8 bases; nucleotides outside the gene matches: 4. In nucleotides, the CDR3 is TGCGCCAGCAGCTCCGGGACTAGCGGCGATGAGCAGTTCTTC. Translated: CASSSGTSGDEQFF. Complete variable domain (other parts from reference TRBV5-1 and TRBJ2-1): KAGVTQTPRYLIKTRGQQVTLSCSPISGHRSVSWYQQTPGQGLQFLFEYFSETQRNKGNFPGRFSGRQFSNSRSEMNVSTLELGDSALYLCASSSGTSGDEQFFGPGTRLTVL.

This clonotype has only a few counts. This chain uses TRBV5-1 with TRBJ2-3, with 7 positions matching TRBD2. CDR1 is SGHRS and CDR2 is YFSETQ in the germline V gene. The CDR3 contains 15 residues. Unmatched junction bases numbered 4, after V lost 1 base and J lost 2 bases. The CDR3 bases are TGCGCCAGCAGCTTGCCTAGCGGACTCACAGATACGCAGTATTTT. Its protein product is CASSLPSGLTDTQYF.

The chain has TRBV5-1 and TRBJ1-2, with 7 bases matching TRBD1. This CDR3 has 15 residues. Germline lookup yields CDR1 SGHRS and CDR2 YFSETQ. V lost 0 bases and J lost 5; bases outside the gene matches: 7. CDR3 sequence reads: CASSLVGGGPYGYTF. CDR3 bases: TGCGCCAGCAGCTTGGTCGGAGGGGGCCCGTATGGCTACACCTTC. Variable domain in full (rest from reference TRBV5-1 and TRBJ1-2): KAGVTQTPRYLIKTRGQQVTLSCSPISGHRSVSWYQQTPGQGLQFLFEYFSETQRNKGNFPGRFSGRQFSNSRSEMNVSTLELGDSALYLCASSLVGGGPYGYTFGSGTRLTVV.

This clonotype came up a few times. This sequence joins TRBV14 and TRBJ1-4; D remains ambiguous. Trimming pared 0 bases from V and 8 bases from J, leaving 10 bases between. The germline CDR1 and CDR2 sequences are SGHDN and FVKESK. The CDR3 consists of 14 residues. The CDR3 region is CASSQESFREKLFF. CDR3 bases: TGTGCCAGCAGCCAAGAATCGTTTCGGGAAAAACTGTTTTTT.

The chain employs TRBV10-2 and TRBJ2-5; 9 bases align to TRBD1. The J call is doubtful: the DNA matches TRBJ2-7 better. This CDR3 is built from 17 residues. Germline CDR1 and CDR2: WSHSY and SAAADI. CDR3 nucleotide sequence: TGCGCCAGCAGTCAAATAAGTACCGGGACAGGGAACGACGAGCAGTACTTC. Its translation: CASSQISTGTGNDEQYF.

This clonotype was found a few times. This sequence joins TRBV6-6 and TRBJ1-6, with 7 bases aligning to TRBD1. CDR3 size: 14 residues. V was pared by 5 bases and J by 7 bases, with 5 bases of the junction left unmatched. CDR1 MNHNY and CDR2 SVGAGI come from the germline V gene (reference sequence). The CDR3 spells CASSPQGGNSPLHF. The CDR3 DNA follows: TGTGCCAGCAGTCCCCAAGGGGGCAATTCACCCCTCCACTTT.

The chain employs TRBV4-1 and TRBJ1-4; 7 positions match TRBD1. Germline CDR1 and CDR2: MGHRA and YSYEKL. V trimming: 5 bases; J trimming: 7 bases; junction bases outside the gene matches: 4. The CDR3 has 13 amino acids. The CDR3 sequence: CASSANRGEKLFF. In nucleotides, the CDR3 is TGCGCCAGCAGCGCTAACAGGGGTGAAAAACTGTTTTTT.

This clonotype appeared a few times. The chain recombines TRBV10-3 with TRBJ2-5, with 10 positions matching TRBD1. The CDR3 contains 15 residues. CDR1 is ENHRY and CDR2 is SYGVKD in the germline V gene. J was trimmed by 3 bases and V by 4 bases; bases with no gene match: 5. The CDR3 loop reads CAISGPGTGEETQYF. The CDR3 nucleotides read TGTGCCATCAGTGGGCCCGGGACAGGGGAAGAGACCCAGTACTTC.

This clonotype has more than one count but fewer than ten. V usage is TRBV20-1 and J usage is TRBJ2-5; D might be TRBD2 (6 bases). The germline V gene has CDR1 DFQATT and CDR2 SNEGSKA (reference sequence). The ends were cut back, 6 bases at V and 0 bases at J, with 8 bases in the middle. The CDR3 extends over 12 amino acids. The CDR3 bases are TGCAGTGCGGAGGGGTACCAAGAGACCCAGTACTTC. Encoded protein: CSAEGYQETQYF.